This TCR beta chain was documented in a study of cytomegalovirus exposure and HLA in healthy donors. Germline CDR1 reads SQVTM; CDR2 reads ANQGSEA. Unmatched junction bases numbered 7, after V lost 2 bases and J lost 4 bases. This CDR3 has 15 amino acids. There are a few counts of this clone. Its antigen is not identified. Notes on the study in general: Across donors, sequencing depth was assumed by presence/absence analyses to be roughly uniform. A later analysis found TCR association rates differed by HLA locus, highest for DRB1 and lowest for HLA-C. The sole available immune exposure information was CMV serostatus.

The PCR made use of 60 Vbeta and 13 Jbeta primers. The table came from immunoSEQ multiplex PCR; TCRdb's copy has only in-frame clones and leaves some out. Found here are approximately 100,000 clones, around three quarters of them singletons; the top ten hold approximately 3%. This clonotype originated in a woman in her thirties or forties in good health and CMV-seronegative. The chain employs TRBV29-1 and TRBJ2-1, with 8 positions matching TRBD2. Sequenced: PBMCs. The CDR3 coding sequence is TGCAGCGTTGAATTTTCGGCTAGCGGGTACAATGAGCAGTTCTTC. Its translation: CSVEFSASGYNEQFF.